The text below deals with one T cell receptor beta chain. Libraries were prepared by immunoSEQ multiplex PCR; TCRdb keeps only in-frame clonotypes and omits some of them. The sample includes 90,000 to 100,000 clones, 80% to 90% of them seen just once. Trimming cost V 3 bases and J 8 bases, with 20 bases left between them. The CDR3 contains 15 residues. The germline V gene encodes CDR1 SGDLS and CDR2 YYNGEE. The entry originates in a study of OX40 agonist ivuxolimab in advanced cancers. The J gene is TRBJ1-2, the V gene TRBV9; D is perhaps TRBD1 (5 bases). Sequenced material: CD4+ or CD8+ T cells sorted from blood, taken in a trial of the OX40 agonist ivuxolimab. The sequence derives from an adult with an advanced solid tumor such as melanoma, head and neck, liver or kidney cancer. Here the CDR3 reads CASSGVGDRREGYTF. The CDR3 region has the DNA TGTGCCAGCAGCGGGGTTGGGGACCGGCGAGAGGGCTACACCTTC.